This T cell receptor beta chain was found in a study of regulatory T cells in long-lasting Graves disease. Study-wide results and caveats: No thyroid tissue was studied; the work used peripheral blood only.

Documented time point: newly diagnosed GD, antithyroid drugs for less than 3 months. The TCR library was made from RNA extracted from PBMCs. Clinicians diagnosed Graves' disease using American Thyroid Association guidelines. Library construction for TCR beta used iRepertoire HTBI primers and Arm-PCR of CDR3 regions. TCRdb ran MiXCR on the multiplex PCR reads and lists one entry per CDR3 protein. There are around 500,000 distinct CDR3 sequences in the sample; around 13% occur only once, and roughly 8.2% lies in the top ten. Regarding this clonotype: Its antigen is undetermined.

Germline CDR1 reads LNHDA; CDR2 reads SQIVND (reference sequence). The length of the CDR3 is 12 residues. Trimming removed 7 bases at V and 5 bases at J, with 9 bases between. This sample was also put to use in a study of T cells in Graves' hyperthyroidism and ophthalmopathy.

The sequences come from peripheral blood mononuclear cells (PBMCs), collected at new diagnosis, from a patient treated with antithyroid drugs. The source is a woman aged 25 to 39 with Graves disease. V gene TRBV19 combines with J gene TRBJ2-1; D ambiguous. CDR3 sequence reads: CASIGWDNEQFF. The CDR3 DNA reads TGTGCCAGTATTGGCTGGGACAATGAGCAGTTCTTC.